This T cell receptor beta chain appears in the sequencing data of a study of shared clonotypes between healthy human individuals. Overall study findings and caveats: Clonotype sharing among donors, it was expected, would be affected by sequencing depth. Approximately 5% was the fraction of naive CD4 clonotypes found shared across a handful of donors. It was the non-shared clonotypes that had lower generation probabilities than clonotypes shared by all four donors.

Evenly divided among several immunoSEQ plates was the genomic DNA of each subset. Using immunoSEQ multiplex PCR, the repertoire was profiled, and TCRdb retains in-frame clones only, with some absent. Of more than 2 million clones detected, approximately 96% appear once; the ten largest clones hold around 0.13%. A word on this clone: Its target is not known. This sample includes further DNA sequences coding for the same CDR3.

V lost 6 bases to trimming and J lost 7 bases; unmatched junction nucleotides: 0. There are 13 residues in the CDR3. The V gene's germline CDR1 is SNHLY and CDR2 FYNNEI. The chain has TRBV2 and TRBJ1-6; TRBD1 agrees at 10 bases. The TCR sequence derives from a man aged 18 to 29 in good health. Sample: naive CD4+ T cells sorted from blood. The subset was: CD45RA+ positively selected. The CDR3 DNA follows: TGTGCCAGCAGGGGACAGGGGAATTCACCCCTCCACTTT. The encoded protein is CASRGQGNSPLHF. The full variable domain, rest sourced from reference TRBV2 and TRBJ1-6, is EPEVTQTPSHQVTQMGQEVILRCVPISNHLYFYWYRQILGQKVEFLVSFYNNEISEKSEIFDDQFSVERPDGSNFTLKIRSTKLEDSAMYFCASRGQGNSPLHFGNGTRLTVT.